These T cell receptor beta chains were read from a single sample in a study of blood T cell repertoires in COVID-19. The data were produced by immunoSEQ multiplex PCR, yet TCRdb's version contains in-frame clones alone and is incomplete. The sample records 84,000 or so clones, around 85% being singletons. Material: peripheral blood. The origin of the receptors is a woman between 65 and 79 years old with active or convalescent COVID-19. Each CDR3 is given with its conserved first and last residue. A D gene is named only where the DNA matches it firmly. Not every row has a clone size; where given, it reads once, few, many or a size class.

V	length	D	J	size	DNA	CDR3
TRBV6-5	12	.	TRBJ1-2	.	TGTGCCAGCAGTTTCGCAGGATATGGCTACACCTTC	CASSFAGYGYTF
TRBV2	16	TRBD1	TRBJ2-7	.	TGTGCCAGCAGGAGGCCCGGAACAGGGGATCTCTACGAGCAGTACTTC	CASRRPGTGDLYEQYF
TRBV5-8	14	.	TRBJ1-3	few	TGTGCCAGCAGCCGTACTGGAGTTGGAAACACCATATATTTT	CASSRTGVGNTIYF
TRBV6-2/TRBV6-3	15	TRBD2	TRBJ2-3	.	TGTGCCAGCAGTTACCGGACGGAAGCGGGGGGCCGGGAGTATTTT	CASSYRTEAGGREYF
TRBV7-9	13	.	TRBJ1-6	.	TGTGCCAGCAGCTCGCAAAGAGATTCACCCCTCCACTTT	CASSSQRDSPLHF
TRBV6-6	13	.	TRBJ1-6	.	TGTGCGGGGCATGGCTCCTATAATTCACCCCTCCACTTT	CAGHGSYNSPLHF
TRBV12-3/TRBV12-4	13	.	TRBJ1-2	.	TGTGCCAGCAGTTTAACTCGGGACTATGGCTACACCTTC	CASSLTRDYGYTF
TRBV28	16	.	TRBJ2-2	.	TGTGCCAGCAGTTTACCCCAAACATTGATCACCGGGGAGCTGTTTTTT	CASSLPQTLITGELFF
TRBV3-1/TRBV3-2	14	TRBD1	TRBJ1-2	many	TGTGCCAGCAGCCCCCGACAGGGATCCTATGGCTACACCTTC	CASSPRQGSYGYTF
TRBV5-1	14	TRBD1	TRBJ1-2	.	TGCGCCAGCAGCGTGGAGACAGGGCACAATGGCTACACCTTC	CASSVETGHNGYTF
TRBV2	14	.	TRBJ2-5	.	TGTGCCAGCAGAGCCCAAAGGTTAGCTGAGACCCAGTACTTC	CASRAQRLAETQYF
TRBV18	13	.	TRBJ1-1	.	TGTGCCAGCTCTCGCACAGAGAACACTGAAGCTTTCTTT	CASSRTENTEAFF
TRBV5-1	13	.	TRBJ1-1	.	TGCGCCAGCAGCCTTGGCACCTTCACTGAAGCTTTCTTT	CASSLGTFTEAFF
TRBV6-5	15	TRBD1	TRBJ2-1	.	TGTGCCAGCAGCCCAACAGGGGGCGGTTACAATGAGCAGTTCTTC	CASSPTGGGYNEQFF
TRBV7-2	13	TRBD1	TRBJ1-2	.	TGTGCCAGCAGCTTACAGGGGGCCTATGGCTACACCTTC	CASSLQGAYGYTF
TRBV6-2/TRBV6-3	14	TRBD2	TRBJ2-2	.	TGTGCCAGCAGCCGACCCGGGGGGGCCGGGGAGCTGTTTTTT	CASSRPGGAGELFF
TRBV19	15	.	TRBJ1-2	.	TGTGCCAGTAGTTTCCAGGTGGGGCCCAACTATGGCTACACCTTC	CASSFQVGPNYGYTF
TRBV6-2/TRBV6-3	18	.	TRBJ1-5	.	TGTGCCAGCAGTTACTCTAACAGGGACACTTATAGCAATCAGCCCCAGCATTTT	CASSYSNRDTYSNQPQHF
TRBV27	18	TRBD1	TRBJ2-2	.	TGTGCCAGCAGTCACAGAGGCAACAGGGGATTTCATGCCGGGGAGCTGTTTTTT	CASSHRGNRGFHAGELFF
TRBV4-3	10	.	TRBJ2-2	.	TGCGCCAGCAGCACGGGGGTCTGGTTTTTT	CASSTGVWFF
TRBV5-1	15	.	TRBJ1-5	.	TGCGCCAGCAGCTTGGTTGATAGCAGCAATCAGCCCCAGCATTTT	CASSLVDSSNQPQHF
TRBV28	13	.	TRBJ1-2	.	TGTGCCAGCAGATCTGGAGGGGCTGGTGGCTACACCTTC	CASRSGGAGGYTF
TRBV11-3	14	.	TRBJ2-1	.	TGTGCCAGCAGCTCAGTGGGCAGCTCAAATGAGCAGTTCTTC	CASSSVGSSNEQFF
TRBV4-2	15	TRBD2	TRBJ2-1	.	TGTGCCAGCAGCCCGGCTAGCGGGGGTTACAATGAGCAGTTCTTC	CASSPASGGYNEQFF
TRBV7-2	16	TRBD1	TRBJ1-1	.	TGTGCCAGCAGCCCCCACCTGGGACAGGGGAACACTGAAGCTTTCTTT	CASSPHLGQGNTEAFF
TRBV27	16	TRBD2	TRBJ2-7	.	TGTGCCAGCAGTTTCACGGGAGGGCTTTTACTCTACGAGCAGTACTTC	CASSFTGGLLLYEQYF
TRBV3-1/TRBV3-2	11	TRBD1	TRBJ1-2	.	TGTGCCAGCAGCCGGACAGGGGCCTACACCTTC	CASSRTGAYTF
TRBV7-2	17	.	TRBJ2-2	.	TGTGCCAGCAGCCTTCAACCTACAGGGTTTGGGACCGGGGAGCTGTTTTTT	CASSLQPTGFGTGELFF
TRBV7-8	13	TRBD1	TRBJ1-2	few	TGTGCCAGCAGCTTAGTAGGGGGCGGCGGCTACACCTTC	CASSLVGGGGYTF
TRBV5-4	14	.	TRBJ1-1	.	TGTGCCAGCAGCCCTAGGGGAGGGGACACTGAAGCTTTCTTT	CASSPRGGDTEAFF
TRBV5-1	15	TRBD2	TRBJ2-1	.	TGCGCCAGCAGCTTACTAGCGGGGAGCTACAATGAGCAGTTCTTC	CASSLLAGSYNEQFF
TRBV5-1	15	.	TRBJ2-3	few	TGCGCCAGCAGCTTGGACGGGGGGCGGGCAGATACGCAGTATTTT	CASSLDGGRADTQYF
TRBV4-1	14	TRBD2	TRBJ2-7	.	TGCGCCAGCAGCCAAGTAGCGGGAACCTACGAGCAGTACTTC	CASSQVAGTYEQYF
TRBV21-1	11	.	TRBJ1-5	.	TGTGCCGGTAGGGGGGGTCAGCCCCAGCATTTT	CAGRGGQPQHF
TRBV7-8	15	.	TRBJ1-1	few	TGTGCCAGCAGCACCGACGGGGGTTTGAACACTGAAGCTTTCTTT	CASSTDGGLNTEAFF
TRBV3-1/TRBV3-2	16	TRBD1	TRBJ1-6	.	TGTGCCAACAGCCAAGAAGGCGACAGGGCTAATTCACCCCTCCACTTT	CANSQEGDRANSPLHF
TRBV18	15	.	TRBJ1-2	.	TGTGCCAGCTCACCTGATTCGGGGGGTAACTATGGCTACACCTTC	CASSPDSGGNYGYTF